The TCR beta chain described here comes from a study of T-cell memory formation after mild COVID-19. Study information: Clusters of TCRs were largely donor specific.

MiXCR, run by TCRdb on the 5' RACE reads, gives a single entry per CDR3 protein. The sample has fewer than 250,000 distinct CDR3 sequences, over 9.5% seen once. This clonotype was picked up a small number of times. This CDR3 comprises 15 residues. V shed 4 bases, J shed 4 bases, and the junction held 7 bases outside the gene matches. The germline gives CDR1 SGHRS, CDR2 YFSETQ. The J gene is TRBJ2-3, the V gene TRBV5-1, with 9 bases that match TRBD1. The source of this sequence is a man between 18 and 35 years old who had mild COVID-19 (a few samples of this study predate the infection). Cell type and time point are not known. Material: PBMCs or a T cell subset sorted from them (not recorded which). The CDR3 DNA follows: TGCGCCAGCAGCCCGGGACAGGGAGCGCCAGATACGCAGTATTTT. This encodes CASSPGQGAPDTQYF. Looking up the rest from reference TRBV5-1 and TRBJ2-3 gives the full variable domain: KAGVTQTPRYLIKTRGQQVTLSCSPISGHRSVSWYQQTPGQGLQFLFEYFSETQRNKGNFPGRFSGRQFSNSRSEMNVSTLELGDSALYLCASSPGQGAPDTQYFGPGTRLTVL.